The entry below describes one T cell receptor (beta chain). Its antigen is unknown. Oncomine TCR Beta short-read sequencing was applied to DNA from cultured CD4+ T cells. Using its own MiXCR run on the PCR reads, TCRdb lists one record per CDR3 protein. Of about 8,400 distinct CDR3 sequences in the sample, over 60% were seen once. The data are from a study of vaccination and CD4 T cells after COVID-19. Treatment: approximately nine-day PBMC culture with coronavirus spike peptide pools or control peptides (ViraFEST assay). Positive PCR dates covered March to December 2020, before US Alpha, Beta and Delta variants. The CDR3 is made up of 15 amino acids. V was pared by 0 bases and J by 7 bases, with 3 bases of the junction left unmatched. CDR1 and CDR2 (germline): ENHRY, SYGVKD. Overall study results and limits: Rising from around 20 to 38, the median of SARS-CoV-2-reactive clonotypes did not change significantly. Spike mono-reactivity was shown by 304 of 307 vaccine-specific clones in convalescent patients.

The receptor was derived from a human donor who had recovered from COVID-19. The V and J genes are TRBV10-3 and TRBJ1-6; 7 bases line up with TRBD1. The sequencing input was CD4+ T cells from blood, cultured in vitro. The CDR3 sequence: CAISESGTANSPLHF. The DNA for the CDR3 is TGTGCCATCAGTGAGTCCGGGACAGCCAATTCACCCCTCCACTTT.